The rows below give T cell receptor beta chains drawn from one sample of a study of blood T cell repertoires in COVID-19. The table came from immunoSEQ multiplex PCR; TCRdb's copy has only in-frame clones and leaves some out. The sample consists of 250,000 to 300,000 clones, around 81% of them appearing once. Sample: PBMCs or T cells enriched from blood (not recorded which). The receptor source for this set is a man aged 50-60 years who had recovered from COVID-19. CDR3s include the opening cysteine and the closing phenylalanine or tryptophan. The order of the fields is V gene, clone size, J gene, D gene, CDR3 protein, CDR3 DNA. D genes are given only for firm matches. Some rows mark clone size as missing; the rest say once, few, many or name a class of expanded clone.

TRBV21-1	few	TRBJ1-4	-	CASSTPPGDEKLFF	TGTGCCAGCAGCACTCCCCCGGGGGATGAAAAACTGTTTTTT
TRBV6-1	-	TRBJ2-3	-	CASSDGGHRTDTQYF	TGTGCCAGCAGTGATGGTGGACACCGCACAGATACGCAGTATTTT
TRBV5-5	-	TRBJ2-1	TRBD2	CASAPGGVSYNEQFF	TGTGCCAGCGCTCCCGGGGGGGTCTCCTACAATGAGCAGTTCTTC
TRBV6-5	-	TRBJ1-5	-	CASRTGQYNQPQHF	TGTGCCAGCAGAACAGGACAGTACAATCAGCCCCAGCATTTT
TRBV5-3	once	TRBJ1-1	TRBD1	CARSCQGDTEAFF	TGTGCCAGAAGCTGTCAGGGGGACACTGAAGCTTTCTTT
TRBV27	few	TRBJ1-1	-	CASSSRVPNTEAFF	TGTGCCAGCAGTTCCCGGGTCCCGAACACTGAAGCTTTCTTT
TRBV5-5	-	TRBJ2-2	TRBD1	CASSLVRQGAGGELFF	TGTGCCAGCAGCTTGGTCCGTCAGGGGGCAGGCGGGGAGCTGTTTTTT
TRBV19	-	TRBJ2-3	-	CASSNGAKTDTQYF	TGTGCCAGTAGTAATGGAGCCAAAACAGATACGCAGTATTTT
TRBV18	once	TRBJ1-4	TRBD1	CASSQGATTNEKLFF	TGTGCCAGCTCCCAGGGGGCTACAACTAATGAAAAACTGTTTTTT
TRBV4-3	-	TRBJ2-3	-	CASSQAGVGPDTQYF	TGCGCCAGCAGCCAAGCGGGGGTCGGGCCAGATACGCAGTATTTT
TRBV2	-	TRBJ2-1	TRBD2	CASSDTSAGRFF	TGTGCCAGCAGTGATACTAGCGCGGGGCGGTTCTTC
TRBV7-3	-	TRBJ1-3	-	CASSNRVLSSGNTIYF	TGTGCCAGCAGCAACAGGGTTTTGAGCTCTGGAAACACCATATATTTT
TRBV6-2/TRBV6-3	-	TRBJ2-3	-	CASSYWSGADTQYF	TGTGCCAGCAGTTACTGGTCAGGGGCAGATACGCAGTATTTT
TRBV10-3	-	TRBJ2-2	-	CAILARNTGELFF	TGTGCCATCTTGGCCAGGAACACCGGGGAGCTGTTTTTT
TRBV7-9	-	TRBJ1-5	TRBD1	CASSLSEGAFQPQHF	TGTGCCAGCAGTCTATCTGAGGGGGCTTTTCAGCCCCAGCATTTT
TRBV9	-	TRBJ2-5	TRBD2	CASSVDPAGGLQETQYF	TGTGCCAGCAGCGTAGATCCCGCGGGAGGACTGCAAGAGACCCAGTACTTC
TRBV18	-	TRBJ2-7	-	CASSPFSSKMQYF	TGTGCCAGCTCACCATTTAGTTCGAAAATGCAGTACTTC
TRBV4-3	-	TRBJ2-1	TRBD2	CASSRAGGYNEQFF	TGCGCCAGCAGTCGGGCGGGGGGATACAATGAGCAGTTCTTC
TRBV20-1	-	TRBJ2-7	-	CSASLRKTIYEQYF	TGCAGTGCTAGTCTCAGGAAGACGATCTACGAGCAGTACTTC
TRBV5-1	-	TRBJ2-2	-	CASSPRGANTGELFF	TGCGCCAGCAGCCCCCGGGGTGCTAACACCGGGGAGCTGTTTTTT
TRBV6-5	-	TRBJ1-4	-	CASSSGSSRNEKLFF	TGTGCCAGCAGTTCCGGGTCGTCGAGAAATGAAAAACTGTTTTTT
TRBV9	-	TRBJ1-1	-	CASSPDGGRGTEAFF	TGTGCCAGCAGCCCTGACGGGGGACGGGGCACTGAAGCTTTCTTT
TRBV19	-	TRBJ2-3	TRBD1	CASTDRALTDTQYF	TGTGCCAGTACAGACAGGGCCCTCACAGATACGCAGTATTTT
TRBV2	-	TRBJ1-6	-	CASRDSSSYNSPLHF	TGTGCCAGCAGAGACTCGAGCTCCTATAATTCACCCCTCCACTTT
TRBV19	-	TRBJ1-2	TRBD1	CASSIGTGDLYGYTF	TGTGCCAGTAGTATCGGGACAGGGGATCTTTATGGCTACACCTTC
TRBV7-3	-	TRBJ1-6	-	CASSSSQGSPLHF	TGTGCCAGCAGCTCAAGTCAGGGGTCACCCCTCCACTTT
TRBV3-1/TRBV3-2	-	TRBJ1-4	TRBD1	CASSQHPGQGNEKLFF	TGTGCCAGCAGCCAACACCCGGGACAGGGAAATGAAAAACTGTTTTTT
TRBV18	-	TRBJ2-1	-	CASSPDLSSYNEQFF	TGTGCCAGCTCACCGGACTTGAGCTCCTACAATGAGCAGTTCTTC
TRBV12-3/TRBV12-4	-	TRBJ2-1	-	CAVGRGIVDEQFF	TGTGCCGTGGGCAGGGGCATCGTAGATGAGCAGTTCTTC
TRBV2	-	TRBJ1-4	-	CASSETGLNREKLFF	TGTGCCAGCAGTGAAACAGGGTTAAATCGTGAAAAACTGTTTTTT
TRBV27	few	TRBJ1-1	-	CASSPTDWDTEAFF	TGTGCCAGCAGTCCAACAGATTGGGACACTGAAGCTTTCTTT
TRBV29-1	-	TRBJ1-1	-	CSVIQSMNTEAFF	TGCAGCGTTATTCAGTCCATGAACACTGAAGCTTTCTTT
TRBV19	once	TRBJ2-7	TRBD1	CASSTDRGVEQYF	TGTGCCAGTAGTACTGACAGGGGAGTCGAGCAGTACTTC
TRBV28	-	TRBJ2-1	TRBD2	CASSSEREYDEQFF	TGTGCCAGCAGTTCGGAGCGGGAGTACGATGAGCAGTTCTTC
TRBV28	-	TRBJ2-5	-	CASSRPRGLETQYF	TGTGCCAGCAGTAGGCCGAGAGGGTTGGAGACCCAGTACTTC
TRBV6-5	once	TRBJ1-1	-	CASLSRMNTEAFF	TGTGCCAGCTTATCCAGGATGAACACTGAAGCTTTCTTT
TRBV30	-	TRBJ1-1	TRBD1	CALGAAEQGYTEAFF	TGTGCCTTGGGGGCTGCCGAACAGGGGTACACTGAAGCTTTCTTT
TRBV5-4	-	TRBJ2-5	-	CASSLVRAGETQYF	TGTGCCAGCAGCTTGGTGAGGGCCGGGGAGACCCAGTACTTC
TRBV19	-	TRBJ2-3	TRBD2	CASSPGSGRADTQYF	TGTGCCAGTAGTCCGGGTAGCGGGAGAGCAGATACGCAGTATTTT
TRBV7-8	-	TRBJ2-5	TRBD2	CASSRSTSGGGSRTQYF	TGTGCCAGCAGCCGATCGACTAGCGGGGGAGGTTCGAGGACCCAGTACTTC
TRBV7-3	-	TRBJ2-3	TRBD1	CASSLDRERDTQYF	TGTGCCAGCAGCTTAGACAGGGAGAGGGATACGCAGTATTTT
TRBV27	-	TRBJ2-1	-	CASKAGANEQFF	TGTGCCAGCAAGGCGGGGGCGAATGAGCAGTTCTTC
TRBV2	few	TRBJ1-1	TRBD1	CASSWTGWNTEAFF	TGTGCCAGCAGTTGGACAGGGTGGAACACTGAAGCTTTCTTT
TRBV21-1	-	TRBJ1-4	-	CASSPGPGLGEKLFF	TGTGCCAGCAGCCCAGGGCCGGGTTTGGGTGAAAAACTGTTTTTT